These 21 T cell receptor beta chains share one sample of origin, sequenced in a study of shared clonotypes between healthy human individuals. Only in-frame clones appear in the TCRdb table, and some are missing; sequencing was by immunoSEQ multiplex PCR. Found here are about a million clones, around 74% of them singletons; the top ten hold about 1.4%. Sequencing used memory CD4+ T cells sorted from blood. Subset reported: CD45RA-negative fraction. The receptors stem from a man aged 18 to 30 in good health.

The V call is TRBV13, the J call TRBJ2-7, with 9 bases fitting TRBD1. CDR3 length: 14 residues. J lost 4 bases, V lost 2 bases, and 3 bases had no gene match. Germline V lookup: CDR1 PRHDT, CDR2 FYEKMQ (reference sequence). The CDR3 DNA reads TGTGCCAGCAGCTTACGGGACAGGGAATACGAGCAGTACTTC. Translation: CASSLRDREYEQYF.

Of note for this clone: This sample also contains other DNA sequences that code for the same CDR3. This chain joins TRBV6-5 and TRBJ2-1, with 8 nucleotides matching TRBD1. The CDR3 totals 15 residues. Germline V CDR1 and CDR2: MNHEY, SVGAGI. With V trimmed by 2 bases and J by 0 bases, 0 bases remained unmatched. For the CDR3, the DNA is TGTGCCAGCAGTTACGACAGGGGCTCCTACAATGAGCAGTTCTTC. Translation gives CASSYDRGSYNEQFF.

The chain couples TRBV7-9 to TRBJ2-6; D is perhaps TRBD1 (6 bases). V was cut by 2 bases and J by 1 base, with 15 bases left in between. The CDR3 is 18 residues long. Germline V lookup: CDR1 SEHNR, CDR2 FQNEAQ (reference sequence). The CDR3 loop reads CASSLQGIKKSGANVLTF. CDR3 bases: TGTGCCAGCAGCTTACAGGGGATAAAGAAATCTGGGGCCAACGTCCTGACTTTC.

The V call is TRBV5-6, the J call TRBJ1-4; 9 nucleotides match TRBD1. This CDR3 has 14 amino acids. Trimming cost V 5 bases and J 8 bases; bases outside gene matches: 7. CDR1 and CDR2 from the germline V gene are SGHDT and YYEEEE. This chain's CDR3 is CASSLQGAAEKLFF. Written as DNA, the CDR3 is TGTGCCAGCAGTTTACAGGGGGCGGCGGAAAAACTGTTTTTT. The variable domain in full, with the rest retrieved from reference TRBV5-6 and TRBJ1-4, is DAGVTQSPTHLIKTRGQQVTLRCSPKSGHDTVSWYQQALGQGPQFIFQYYEEEERQRGNFPDRFSGHQFPNYSSELNVNALLLGDSALYLCASSLQGAAEKLFFGSGTQLSVL.

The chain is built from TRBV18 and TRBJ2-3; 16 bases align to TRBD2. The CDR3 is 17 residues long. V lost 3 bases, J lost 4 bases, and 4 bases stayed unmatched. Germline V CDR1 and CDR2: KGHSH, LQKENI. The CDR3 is CASSPGTSGRAPDTQYF. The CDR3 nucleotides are TGTGCCAGCTCACCTGGGACTAGCGGGAGGGCCCCAGATACGCAGTATTTT. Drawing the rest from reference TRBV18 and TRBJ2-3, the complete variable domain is NAGVMQNPRHLVRRRGQEARLRCSPMKGHSHVYWYRQLPEEGLKFMVYLQKENIIDESGMPKERFSAEFPKEGPSILRIQQVVRGDSAAYFCASSPGTSGRAPDTQYFGPGTRLTVL.

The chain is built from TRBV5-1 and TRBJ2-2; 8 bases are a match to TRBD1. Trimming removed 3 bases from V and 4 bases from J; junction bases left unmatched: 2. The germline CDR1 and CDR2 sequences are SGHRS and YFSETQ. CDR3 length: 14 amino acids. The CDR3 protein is CASSSQGATGELFF. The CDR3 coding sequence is TGCGCCAGCAGCTCGCAGGGGGCCACCGGGGAGCTGTTTTTT.

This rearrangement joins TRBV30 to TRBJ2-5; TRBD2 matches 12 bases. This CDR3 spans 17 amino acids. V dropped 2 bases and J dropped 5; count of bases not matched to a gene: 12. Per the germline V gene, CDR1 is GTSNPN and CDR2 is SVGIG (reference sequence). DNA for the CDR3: TGTGCCTGGAGTAACCGACTAGCGGGGGCTAAACGGGAGACCCAGTACTTC. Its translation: CAWSNRLAGAKRETQYF. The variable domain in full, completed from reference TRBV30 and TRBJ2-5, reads SQTIHQWPATLVQPVGSPLSLECTVEGTSNPNLYWYRQAAGRGLQLLFYSVGIGQISSEVPQNLSASRPQDRQFILSSKKLLLSDSGFYLCAWSNRLAGAKRETQYFGPGTRLLVL.

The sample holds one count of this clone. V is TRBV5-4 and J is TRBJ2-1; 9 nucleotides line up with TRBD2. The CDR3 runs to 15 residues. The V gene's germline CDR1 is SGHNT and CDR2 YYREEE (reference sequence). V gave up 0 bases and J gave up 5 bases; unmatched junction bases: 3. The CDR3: CASSLASGVHNEQFF. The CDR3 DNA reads TGTGCCAGCAGCTTGGCTAGCGGGGTACACAATGAGCAGTTCTTC.

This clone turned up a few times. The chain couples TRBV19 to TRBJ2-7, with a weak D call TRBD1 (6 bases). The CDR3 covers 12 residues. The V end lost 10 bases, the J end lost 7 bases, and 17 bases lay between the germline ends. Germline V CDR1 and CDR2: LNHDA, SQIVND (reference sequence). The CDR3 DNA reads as TGTGCCACTAAACAGGGTTTTGATGAGCAGTACTTC. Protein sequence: CATKQGFDEQYF.

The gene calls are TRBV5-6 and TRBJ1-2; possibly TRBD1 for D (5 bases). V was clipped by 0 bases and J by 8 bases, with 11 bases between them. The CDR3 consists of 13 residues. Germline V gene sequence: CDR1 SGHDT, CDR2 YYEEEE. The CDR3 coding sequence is TGTGCCAGCAGCTTGGCCACGGGGGAGGGCTACACCTTC. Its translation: CASSLATGEGYTF.

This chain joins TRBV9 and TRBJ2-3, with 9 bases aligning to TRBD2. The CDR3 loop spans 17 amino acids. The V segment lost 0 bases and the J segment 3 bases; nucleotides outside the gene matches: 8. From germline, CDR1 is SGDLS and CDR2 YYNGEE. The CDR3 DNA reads TGTGCCAGCAGCGTAGTAGGTAGCGGGGGTGGAACAGATACGCAGTATTTT. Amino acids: CASSVVGSGGGTDTQYF.

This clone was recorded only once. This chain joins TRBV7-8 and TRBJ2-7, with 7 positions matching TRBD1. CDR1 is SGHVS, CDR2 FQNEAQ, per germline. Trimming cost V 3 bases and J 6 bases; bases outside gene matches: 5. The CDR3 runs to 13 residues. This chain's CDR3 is CASSLDRSAEQYF. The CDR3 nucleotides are TGTGCCAGCAGCTTGGACAGGTCCGCCGAGCAGTACTTC.

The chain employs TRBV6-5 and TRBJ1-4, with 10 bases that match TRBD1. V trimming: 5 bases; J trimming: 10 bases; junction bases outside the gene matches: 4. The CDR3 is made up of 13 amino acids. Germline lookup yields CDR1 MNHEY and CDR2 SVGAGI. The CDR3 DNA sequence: TGTGCCAGCAGTGGACAGGGGGGGAGAAAACTGTTTTTT. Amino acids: CASSGQGGRKLFF.

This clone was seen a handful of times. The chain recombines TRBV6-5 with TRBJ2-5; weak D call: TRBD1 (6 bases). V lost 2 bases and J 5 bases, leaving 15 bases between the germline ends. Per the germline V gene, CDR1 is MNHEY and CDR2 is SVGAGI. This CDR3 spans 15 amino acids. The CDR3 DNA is TGTGCCAGCAGTTACGGAGGACAGCTGGGGGAGACCCAGTACTTC. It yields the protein CASSYGGQLGETQYF.

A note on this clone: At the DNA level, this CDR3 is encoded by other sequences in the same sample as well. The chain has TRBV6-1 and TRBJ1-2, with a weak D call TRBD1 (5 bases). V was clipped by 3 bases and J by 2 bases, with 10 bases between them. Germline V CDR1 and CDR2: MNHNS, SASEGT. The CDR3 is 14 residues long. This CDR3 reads CASSEGVGNYGYTF. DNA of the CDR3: TGTGCCAGCAGTGAGGGGGTAGGGAACTATGGCTACACCTTC.

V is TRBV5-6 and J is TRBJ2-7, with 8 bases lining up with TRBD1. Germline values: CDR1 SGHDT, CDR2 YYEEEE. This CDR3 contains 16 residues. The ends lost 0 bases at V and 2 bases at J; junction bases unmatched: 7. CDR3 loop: CASSLAGGAGAYEQYF. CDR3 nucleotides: TGTGCCAGCAGCTTGGCAGGGGGCGCTGGAGCCTACGAGCAGTACTTC.

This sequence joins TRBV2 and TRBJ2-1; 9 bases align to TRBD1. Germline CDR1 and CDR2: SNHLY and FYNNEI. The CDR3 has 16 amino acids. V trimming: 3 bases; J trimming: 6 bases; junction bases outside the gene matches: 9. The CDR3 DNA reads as TGTGCCAGCAGTGATACCAGACAGGGGGAATCCAATGAGCAGTTCTTC. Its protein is CASSDTRQGESNEQFF. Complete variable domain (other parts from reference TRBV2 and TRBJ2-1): EPEVTQTPSHQVTQMGQEVILRCVPISNHLYFYWYRQILGQKVEFLVSFYNNEISEKSEIFDDQFSVERPDGSNFTLKIRSTKLEDSAMYFCASSDTRQGESNEQFFGPGTRLTVL.

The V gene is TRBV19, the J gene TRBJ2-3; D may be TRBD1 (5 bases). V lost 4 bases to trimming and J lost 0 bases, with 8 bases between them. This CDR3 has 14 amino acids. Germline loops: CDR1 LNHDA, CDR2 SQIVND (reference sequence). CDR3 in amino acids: CASSRQLSTDTQYF. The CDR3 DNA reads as TGTGCCAGTAGTAGACAGCTAAGCACAGATACGCAGTATTTT.

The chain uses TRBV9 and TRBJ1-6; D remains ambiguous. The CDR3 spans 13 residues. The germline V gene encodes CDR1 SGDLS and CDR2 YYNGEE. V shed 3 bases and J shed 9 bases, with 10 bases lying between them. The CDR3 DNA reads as TGTGCCAGCAGCGAAGATCTAATTTCACCCCTCCACTTT. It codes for CASSEDLISPLHF.

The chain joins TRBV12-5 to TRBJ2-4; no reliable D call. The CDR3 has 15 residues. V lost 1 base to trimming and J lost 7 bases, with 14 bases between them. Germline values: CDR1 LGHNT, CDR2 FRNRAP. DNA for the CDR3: TGTGCTAGTGGTTTGGACCCTTCCGGTTCCAACATTCAGTACTTC. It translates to CASGLDPSGSNIQYF. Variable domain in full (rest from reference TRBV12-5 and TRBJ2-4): DARVTQTPRHKVTEMGQEVTMRCQPILGHNTVFWYRQTMMQGLELLAYFRNRAPLDDSGMPKDRFSAEMPDATLATLKIQPSEPRDSAVYFCASGLDPSGSNIQYFGAGTRLSVL.

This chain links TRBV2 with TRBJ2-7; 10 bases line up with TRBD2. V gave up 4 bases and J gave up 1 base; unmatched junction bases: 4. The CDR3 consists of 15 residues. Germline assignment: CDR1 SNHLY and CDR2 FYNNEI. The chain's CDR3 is CASSGRTSGSYEQYF. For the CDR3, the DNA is TGTGCCAGCAGTGGAAGGACTAGCGGATCCTACGAGCAGTACTTC.